This T cell receptor (beta chain) was obtained from a study of shared clonotypes between healthy human individuals. Note on this clone: Its antigen is as yet unknown.

Unsorted PBMC replicate PCRs used 300 to 350 ng DNA, 25,000 to 30,000 T cell genomes. Ten immunoSEQ deep assay plates served to sequence unsorted PBMC DNA. The repertoire was sequenced with immunoSEQ multiplex PCR; TCRdb's copy has only in-frame clones and lacks some. This sample carries about half a million clones, roughly 80% of them seen once, and the ten largest clones take about 12%. The donor cohort consisted entirely of Caucasian adults residing in Nashville, Tennessee. CDR1 SGHRS and CDR2 YFSETQ come from the germline V gene. V dropped 3 bases and J dropped 1; count of bases not matched to a gene: 7. The CDR3 length is 18 residues. General study findings and limits: Sequencing depth was a factor that was expected to affect clonotype sharing among donors.

The rearrangement uses TRBV5-1 and TRBJ2-3; 14 bases are a match to TRBD2. The TCR originated in a woman in her 40s in good health. Some clones in this sample may be carry-over from other donors' samples. Sequenced material: PBMCs. CDR3 loop: CASSSGTSGSVGTDTQYF. The CDR3 nucleotides are TGCGCCAGCAGCTCCGGGACTAGCGGGAGTGTCGGCACAGATACGCAGTATTTT.